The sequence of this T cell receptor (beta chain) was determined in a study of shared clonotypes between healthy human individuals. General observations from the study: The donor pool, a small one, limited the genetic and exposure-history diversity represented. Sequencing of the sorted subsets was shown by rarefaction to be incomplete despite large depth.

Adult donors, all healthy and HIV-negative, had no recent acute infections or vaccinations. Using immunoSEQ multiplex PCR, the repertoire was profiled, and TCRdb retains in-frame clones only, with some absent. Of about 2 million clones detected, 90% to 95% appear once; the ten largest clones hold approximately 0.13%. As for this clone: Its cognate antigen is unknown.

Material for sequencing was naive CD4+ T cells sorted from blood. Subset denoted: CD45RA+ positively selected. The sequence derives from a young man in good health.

CDR3 in DNA: TGTGCCAGCTCACCTCCGGGACAGACATCATCACCCCTCCACTTT. This translates into CASSPPGQTSSPLHF. The rearrangement uses TRBV18 and TRBJ1-6; 7 bases map to TRBD1. V was pared by 3 bases and J by 10 bases, with 9 bases of the junction left unmatched. The germline CDR1 and CDR2 sequences are KGHSH and LQKENI. This CDR3 comprises 15 residues. The whole variable domain, filled in from reference TRBV18 and TRBJ1-6, reads NAGVMQNPRHLVRRRGQEARLRCSPMKGHSHVYWYRQLPEEGLKFMVYLQKENIIDESGMPKERFSAEFPKEGPSILRIQQVVRGDSAAYFCASSPPGQTSSPLHFGNGTRLTVT.